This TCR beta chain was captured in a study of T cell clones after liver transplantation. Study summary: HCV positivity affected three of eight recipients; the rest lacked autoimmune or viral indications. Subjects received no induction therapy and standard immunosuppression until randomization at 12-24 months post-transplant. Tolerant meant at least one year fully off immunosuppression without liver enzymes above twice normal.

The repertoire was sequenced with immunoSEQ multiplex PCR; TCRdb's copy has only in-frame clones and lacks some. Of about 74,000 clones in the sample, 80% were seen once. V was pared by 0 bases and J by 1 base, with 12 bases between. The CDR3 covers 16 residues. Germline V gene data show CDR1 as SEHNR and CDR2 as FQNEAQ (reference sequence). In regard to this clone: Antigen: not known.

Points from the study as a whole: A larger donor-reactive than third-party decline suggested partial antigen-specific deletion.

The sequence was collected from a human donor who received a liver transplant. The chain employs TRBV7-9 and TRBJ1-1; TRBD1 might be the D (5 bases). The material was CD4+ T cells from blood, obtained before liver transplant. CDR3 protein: CASSLASGNPNTEAFF. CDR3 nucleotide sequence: TGTGCCAGCAGCTTAGCGTCAGGGAACCCGAACACTGAAGCTTTCTTT.